This entry features one TCR beta chain sequence. In the study's own analysis: Estimates of nucleated cell counts were drawn from the amplification of reference gene primers. Clones were sequenced by immunoSEQ multiplex PCR, and TCRdb holds only the in-frame ones, with some missing. For V, J and clone size, that table is used; D and trimming come from the DNA. Of some 45,000 clones in the sample, 80% were seen once. This sample is part of a study of blood T cell repertoires in COVID-19. Turning to the study itself: Italy, Spain and the United States were the sources of the convalescent and acute COVID-19 samples. PBMCs, B-cell-depleted T cells, or T cells provided the cDNA or gDNA that made up the material.

The sequencing input was peripheral blood. This clonotype was sampled from a man aged 65 to 85 with acute or convalescent COVID-19.

CDR3 DNA: TGTGCCAGCAGTTACTCCGAGGGGGCAGGCGGCTACACCTTC. Its protein product is CASSYSEGAGGYTF. This chain links TRBV6-2 or TRBV6-3 with TRBJ1-2; 7 positions match TRBD1. The junction had 6 bases not matched to a gene; V was cut back by 0 bases and J by 8 bases. CDR3 length: 14 amino acids. Germline lookup yields CDR1 MNHEY and CDR2 SVGEGT.